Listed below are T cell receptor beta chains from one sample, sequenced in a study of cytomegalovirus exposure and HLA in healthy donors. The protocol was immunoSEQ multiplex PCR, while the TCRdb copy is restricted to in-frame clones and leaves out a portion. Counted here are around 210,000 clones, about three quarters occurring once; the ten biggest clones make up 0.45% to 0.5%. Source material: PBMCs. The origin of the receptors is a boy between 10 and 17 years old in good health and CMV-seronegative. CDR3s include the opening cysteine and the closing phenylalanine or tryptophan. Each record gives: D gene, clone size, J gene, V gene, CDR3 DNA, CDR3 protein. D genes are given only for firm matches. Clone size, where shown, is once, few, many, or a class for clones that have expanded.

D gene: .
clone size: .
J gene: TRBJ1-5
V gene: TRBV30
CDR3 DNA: TGTGCCTGGGGGGGCATCTATAGCAATCAGCCCCAGCATTTT
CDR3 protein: CAWGGIYSNQPQHF

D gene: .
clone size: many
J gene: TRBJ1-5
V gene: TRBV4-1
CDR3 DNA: TGCGCCAGCAGCCAAGGCGTGAGCGGCGGGAATCAGCCCCAGCATTTT
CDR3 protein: CASSQGVSGGNQPQHF

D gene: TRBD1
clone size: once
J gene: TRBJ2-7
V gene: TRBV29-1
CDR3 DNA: TGCAGCGTACCCTCAGGACAGGGGAGCGACGAGCAGTACTTC
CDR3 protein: CSVPSGQGSDEQYF

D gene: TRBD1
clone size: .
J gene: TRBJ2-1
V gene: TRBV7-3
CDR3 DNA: TGTGCCAGCAGCTTAACGGGGACAGGGAAGTTCTTC
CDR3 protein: CASSLTGTGKFF

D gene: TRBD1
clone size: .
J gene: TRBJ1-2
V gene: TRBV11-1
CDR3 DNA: TGTGCCAGCAGCGCCCGGGACAGGGAGAGAGGGGGCTATGGCTACACCTTC
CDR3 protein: CASSARDRERGGYGYTF

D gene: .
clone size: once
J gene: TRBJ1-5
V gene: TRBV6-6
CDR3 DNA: TGTGCCAGCAGGAACCCAGGGATCCAGCCCCAGCATTTT
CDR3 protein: CASRNPGIQPQHF

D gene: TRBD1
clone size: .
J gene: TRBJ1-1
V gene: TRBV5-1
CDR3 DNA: TGCGCCAGCAGCTTTCAGGGACAGGGGGCGGCTGAAGCTTTCTTT
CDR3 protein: CASSFQGQGAAEAFF

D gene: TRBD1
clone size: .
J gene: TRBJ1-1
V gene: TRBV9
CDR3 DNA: TGTGCCAGCAGGGATTCTAGGGGGCCCTACGACGCAGCTTTCTTT
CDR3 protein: CASRDSRGPYDAAFF

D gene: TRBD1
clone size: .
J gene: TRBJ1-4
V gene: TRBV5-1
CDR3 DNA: TGCGCCAGCCGGCTACGACAGGGTTTTTCTAACGAAAAACTGTTTTTT
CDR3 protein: CASRLRQGFSNEKLFF

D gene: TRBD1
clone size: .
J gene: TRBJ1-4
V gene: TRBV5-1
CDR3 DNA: TGCGCCAGCAGCCTGGAATCACAGGGGAGTCATGAAAAACTGTTTTTT
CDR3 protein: CASSLESQGSHEKLFF

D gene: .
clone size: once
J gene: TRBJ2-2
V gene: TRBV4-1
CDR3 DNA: TGCGCCAGCAGCCCACCTCTACCCTTGAGCGGTTACACCGGGGAGCTGTTTTTT
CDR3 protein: CASSPPLPLSGYTGELFF

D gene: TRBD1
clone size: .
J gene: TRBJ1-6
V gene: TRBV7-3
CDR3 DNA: TGTGCCAGCAGCTTAACGGACAGGGACAATTCACCCCTCCACTTT
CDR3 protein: CASSLTDRDNSPLHF

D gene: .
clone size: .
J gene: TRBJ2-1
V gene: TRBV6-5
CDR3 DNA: TGTGCCAGCAGCCCGCTGAGGCCCTGGCAGTTCTTC
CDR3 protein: CASSPLRPWQFF

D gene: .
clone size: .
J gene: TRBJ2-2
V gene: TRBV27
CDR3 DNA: TGTGCCAGCAGTTGGGGCCCACCTTACACCGGGGAGCTGTTTTTT
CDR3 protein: CASSWGPPYTGELFF

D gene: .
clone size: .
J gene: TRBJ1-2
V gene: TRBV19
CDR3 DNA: TGTGCCAGCAGCCAGGGGCTCAACTATGGCTACACCTTC
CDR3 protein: CASSQGLNYGYTF

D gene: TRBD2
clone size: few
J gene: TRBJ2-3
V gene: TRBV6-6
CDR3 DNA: TGTGCCAGCAGATCCGGACTAGCGGGCACAGATACGCAGTATTTT
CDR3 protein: CASRSGLAGTDTQYF

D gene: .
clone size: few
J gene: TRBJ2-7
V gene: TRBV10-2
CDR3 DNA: TGCGCCAGCAGTGATCAGGCAGCCACCCCCTACGAGCAGTACTTC
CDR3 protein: CASSDQAATPYEQYF

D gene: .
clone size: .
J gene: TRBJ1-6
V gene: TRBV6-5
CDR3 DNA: TGTGCCAGCAAGAAAGGAGGAAATTCACCCCTCCACTTT
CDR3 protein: CASKKGGNSPLHF

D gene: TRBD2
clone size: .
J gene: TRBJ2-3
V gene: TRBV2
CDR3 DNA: TGTGCCAGCAGTGGCCTAGCGGGCTTGTTCAGCACAGATACGCAGTATTTT
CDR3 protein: CASSGLAGLFSTDTQYF

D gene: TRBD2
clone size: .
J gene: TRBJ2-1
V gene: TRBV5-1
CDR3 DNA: TGCGCCAGCAGCCCGGGACTAGCGGGAGCTGGCTCCTACAATGAGCAGTTCTTC
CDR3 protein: CASSPGLAGAGSYNEQFF

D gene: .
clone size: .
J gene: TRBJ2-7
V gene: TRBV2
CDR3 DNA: TGTGCCACCACAGGATTCTACGAGCAGTACTTC
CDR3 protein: CATTGFYEQYF

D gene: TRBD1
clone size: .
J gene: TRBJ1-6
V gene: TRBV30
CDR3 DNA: TGTGCCTGGACCAGGGGGCAGGGTTCACCCCTCCACTTT
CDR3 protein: CAWTRGQGSPLHF

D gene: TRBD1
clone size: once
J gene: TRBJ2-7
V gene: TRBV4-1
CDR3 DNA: TGCGCCAGCAGCCAAGGGGATTGGACAGGGATCTCCTACGAGCAGTACTTC
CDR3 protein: CASSQGDWTGISYEQYF

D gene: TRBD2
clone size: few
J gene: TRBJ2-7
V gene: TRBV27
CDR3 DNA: TGTGCCAGCAGAGTAGCGGGGGCCTCTTACTACGAGCAGTACTTC
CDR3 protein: CASRVAGASYYEQYF

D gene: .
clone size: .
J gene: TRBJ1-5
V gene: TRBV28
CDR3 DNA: TGTGCCAGCAGCCTCTTCGGGAGGGGGGGGAGCAATCAGCCCCAGCATTTT
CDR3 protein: CASSLFGRGGSNQPQHF

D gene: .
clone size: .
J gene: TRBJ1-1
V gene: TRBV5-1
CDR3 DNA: TGCGCCAGCAGCTTGGACGGGCGGGGGGACACTGAAGCTTTCTTT
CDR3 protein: CASSLDGRGDTEAFF

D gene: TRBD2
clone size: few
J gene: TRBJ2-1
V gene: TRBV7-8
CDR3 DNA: TGTGCCAGCAGCGGGTGGACTAGCGGAGCTTACAATGAGCAGTTCTTC
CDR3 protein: CASSGWTSGAYNEQFF

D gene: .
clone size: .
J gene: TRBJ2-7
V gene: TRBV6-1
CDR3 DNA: TGTGCCAGCAGGGGGAGGTACGAGCAGTACTTC
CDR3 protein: CASRGRYEQYF

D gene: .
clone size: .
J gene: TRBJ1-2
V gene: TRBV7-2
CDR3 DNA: TGTGCCAGCAGCTCCGTCAGGGGCCCATCTAACTATGGCTACACCTTC
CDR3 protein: CASSSVRGPSNYGYTF

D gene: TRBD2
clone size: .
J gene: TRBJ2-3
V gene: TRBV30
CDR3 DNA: TGTGCCTGGAAGGGACTAGCGGGTGTAACAGATACGCAGTATTTT
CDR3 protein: CAWKGLAGVTDTQYF

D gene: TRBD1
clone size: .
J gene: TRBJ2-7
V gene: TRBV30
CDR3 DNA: TGTGCCTGGAGTTCCATGGACAGGGGACGTTACGAGCAGTACTTC
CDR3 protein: CAWSSMDRGRYEQYF

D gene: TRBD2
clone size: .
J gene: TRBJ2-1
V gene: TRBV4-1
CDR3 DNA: TGCGCCAGCAGCCAAGATCCGGTGTCGGGACTAGCGGGAGGCCAGCAGTTCTTC
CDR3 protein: CASSQDPVSGLAGGQQFF

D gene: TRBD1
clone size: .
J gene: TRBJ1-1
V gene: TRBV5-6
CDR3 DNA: TGTGCCAGCAGCCCCGGGACAGGCATGAACACTGAAGCTTTCTTT
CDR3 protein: CASSPGTGMNTEAFF

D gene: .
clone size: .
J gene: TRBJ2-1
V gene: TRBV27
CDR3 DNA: TGTGCCAGCAGTTTAAGCTGGGCTAGCTCCCACAATGAGCAGTTCTTC
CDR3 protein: CASSLSWASSHNEQFF

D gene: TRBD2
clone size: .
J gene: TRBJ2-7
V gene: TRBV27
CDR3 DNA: TGTGCCAGCAGTTCTACTGGACTAGCTTACTACGAGCAGTACTTC
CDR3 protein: CASSSTGLAYYEQYF

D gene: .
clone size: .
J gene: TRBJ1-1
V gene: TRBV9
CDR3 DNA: TGTGCCAGCAGCGTAGATGGGGGGACTGAAGCTTTCTTT
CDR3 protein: CASSVDGGTEAFF

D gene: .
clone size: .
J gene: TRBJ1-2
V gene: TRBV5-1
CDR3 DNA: TGCGCCAGCAGCTTCTTGCCGGACTATGGCTACACCTTC
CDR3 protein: CASSFLPDYGYTF

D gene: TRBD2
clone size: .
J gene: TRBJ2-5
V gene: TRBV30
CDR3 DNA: TGTGCCTGGAGTAAAGGGACTAGCGGTCTCGAGACCCAGTACTTC
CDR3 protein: CAWSKGTSGLETQYF

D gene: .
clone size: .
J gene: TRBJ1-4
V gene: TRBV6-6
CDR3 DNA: TGTGCCAGCAGCCCACAGGGCGCTAATGAAAAACTGTTTTTT
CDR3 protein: CASSPQGANEKLFF

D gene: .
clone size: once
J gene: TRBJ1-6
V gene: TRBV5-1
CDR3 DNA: TGCGCCAGCAGCTTGGGACAGCCGGATAATTCACCCCTCCACTTT
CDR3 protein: CASSLGQPDNSPLHF

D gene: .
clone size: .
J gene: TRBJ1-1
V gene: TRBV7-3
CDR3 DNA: TGTGCCAGCAGCCTCTCCAGACAGGCTGAAGCTTTCTTT
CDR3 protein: CASSLSRQAEAFF

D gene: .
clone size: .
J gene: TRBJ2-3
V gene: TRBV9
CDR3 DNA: TGTGCCAGCAGCGAGAGGGGAGGAGGTAGCCAAAGCTACACAGATACGCAGTATTTT
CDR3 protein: CASSERGGGSQSYTDTQYF

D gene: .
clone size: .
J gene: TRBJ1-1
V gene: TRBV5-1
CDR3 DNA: TGCGCCAGCAGCCCGAACCCCCGCGACACTGAAGCTTTCTTT
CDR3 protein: CASSPNPRDTEAFF

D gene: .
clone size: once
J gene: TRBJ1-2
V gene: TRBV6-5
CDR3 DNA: TGTGCCAGCAGTTACTCGTCAGAAACTAACTATGGCTACACCTTC
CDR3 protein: CASSYSSETNYGYTF

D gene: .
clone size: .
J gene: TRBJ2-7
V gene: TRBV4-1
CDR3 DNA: TGCGCCAGCAGCCAAGTGGGACAATACGAGCAGTACTTC
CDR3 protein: CASSQVGQYEQYF

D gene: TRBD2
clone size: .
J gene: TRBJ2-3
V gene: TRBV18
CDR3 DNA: TGTGCCAGCTCACCACCGGGACTAGCGGGAACCACAGATACGCAGTATTTT
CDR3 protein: CASSPPGLAGTTDTQYF

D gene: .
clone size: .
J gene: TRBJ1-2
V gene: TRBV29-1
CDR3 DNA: TGCAGCGTTCCCGGGAACAGCCGACTTAACTATGGCTACACCTTC
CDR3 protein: CSVPGNSRLNYGYTF

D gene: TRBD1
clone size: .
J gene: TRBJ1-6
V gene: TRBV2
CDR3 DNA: TGTGCCAGCAGTGAAGGTTACAGGGGACGCTCCTATAATTCACCCCTCCACTTT
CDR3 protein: CASSEGYRGRSYNSPLHF

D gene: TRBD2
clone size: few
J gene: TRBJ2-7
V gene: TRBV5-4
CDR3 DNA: TGTGCCAGCAGTGGGACTAGCGGGGCTGGAGAGCAGTACTTC
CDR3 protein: CASSGTSGAGEQYF